One and the same sample provided the 26 T cell receptor beta chains below, sequenced in a study of blood T cell repertoires in COVID-19. Data came from immunoSEQ multiplex PCR; TCRdb stores just in-frame clones and leaves some out. Of roughly 150,000 clones listed, roughly nine tenths were seen once; the top ten hold approximately 4%. Sequencing was done on a sample of peripheral blood. Receptor source: a woman between 70 and 85 years old with acute or convalescent COVID-19.

The chain combines TRBV6-2 or TRBV6-3 with TRBJ1-2; perhaps TRBD1 as D (5 bases). The V gene's germline CDR1 is MNHEY and CDR2 SVGEGT. The CDR3 runs to 16 residues. V lost 4 bases, J lost 3 bases, and 18 bases lay in between. The CDR3 protein is CASSSGGPQGYYGYTF. The CDR3 bases are TGTGCCAGCAGTTCTGGTGGCCCGCAGGGTTACTATGGCTACACCTTC.

The chain employs TRBV5-1 and TRBJ2-3; D remains ambiguous. This CDR3 is built from 14 residues. Deletions cut 0 bases from V and 2 bases from J, with 7 bases between. CDR1 SGHRS and CDR2 YFSETQ come from the germline V gene. CDR3 protein: CASSLGSFTDTQYF. In DNA form, the CDR3 reads TGCGCCAGCAGCTTGGGCAGTTTCACAGATACGCAGTATTTT.

V and J are TRBV6-2 or TRBV6-3 and TRBJ2-2; D ambiguous. This CDR3 comprises 14 residues. V shed 4 bases and J shed 1 base, with 7 bases lying between them. Germline lookup yields CDR1 MNHEY and CDR2 SVGEGT. CDR3 loop: CASSSFGNTGELFF. The DNA for the CDR3 is TGTGCCAGCAGTTCGTTCGGGAACACCGGGGAGCTGTTTTTT.

The chain uses TRBV28 and TRBJ2-3; TRBD2 matches at 13 bases. Trimming cost V 2 bases and J 7 bases; bases outside gene matches: 3. CDR3 length equals 15 residues. The germline CDR1 and CDR2 sequences are MDHEN and SYDVKM. The CDR3 is CASSLGLAGANTQYF. CDR3 bases: TGTGCCAGCAGTTTAGGACTAGCGGGAGCCAATACGCAGTATTTT.

The table lists this clone with a count of one. The V gene is TRBV7-6, the J gene TRBJ2-3; 7 bases agree with TRBD1. The germline V gene encodes CDR1 SGHVS and CDR2 FNYEAQ. This CDR3 is 16 amino acids long. Losses at the gene ends were 1 base for V and 2 bases for J; bases not matched to a gene: 6. The CDR3 nucleotides are TGTGCCAGCAGCTTAGACCGGGACAGATACACAGATACGCAGTATTTT. This translates into CASSLDRDRYTDTQYF.

The rearrangement uses TRBV6-5 and TRBJ1-1; 8 nucleotides align to TRBD1. Germline CDR1 reads MNHEY; CDR2 reads SVGAGI. Trimming cost V 2 bases and J 8 bases; bases outside gene matches: 13. The CDR3 consists of 16 residues. The CDR3 spells CASSYGYPDREREAFF. Here the CDR3 DNA reads TGTGCCAGCAGTTACGGTTATCCGGACAGGGAGCGGGAAGCTTTCTTT.

The chain has TRBV6-5 and TRBJ1-2, with a weak D call TRBD1 (5 bases). Germline loops: CDR1 MNHEY, CDR2 SVGAGI. Trimming took 2 bases from V and 5 from J, leaving 18 bases between them. CDR3 size: 16 residues. The CDR3: CASSYAGGEGGYGYTF. CDR3 sequence (DNA): TGTGCCAGCAGTTACGCGGGGGGAGAAGGAGGTTATGGCTACACCTTC.

The rearrangement uses TRBV5-1 and TRBJ2-1, with 10 bases that match TRBD1. Germline lookup yields CDR1 SGHRS and CDR2 YFSETQ. The CDR3 extends over 15 amino acids. V was clipped by 3 bases and J by 7 bases; unmatched bases: 7. CDR3 in DNA: TGCGCCAGCAGCTGGGCCCCGGGACAGGGGAATGAGCAGTTCTTC. Amino acids: CASSWAPGQGNEQFF.

This chain uses TRBV7-9 with TRBJ1-3, with D hard to call. CDR1 is SEHNR and CDR2 is FQNEAQ in the germline V gene (reference sequence). V was trimmed by 4 bases and J by 3 bases, leaving 16 bases between them. The CDR3 spans 16 residues. CDR3 in amino acids: CASSSWRADGGNTIYF. The CDR3 DNA sequence: TGTGCCAGCAGCTCCTGGAGGGCGGATGGTGGAAACACCATATATTTT.

The chain has TRBV6-5 and TRBJ1-2, with TRBD1 identical over 9 bases. CDR3 length equals 13 residues. Germline CDR1 reads MNHEY; CDR2 reads SVGAGI. With 6 bases clipped from V and 7 bases from J, the junction kept 6 bases outside the gene matches. In DNA, the CDR3 is TGTGCCAGCAGAGCCGGGACAGGGATTGGCTACACCTTC. Translating gives CASRAGTGIGYTF.

V gene TRBV28 combines with J gene TRBJ2-7; 8 nucleotides align to TRBD2. Germline trimming cut 11 bases from V and 7 bases from J; bases unmatched to any gene: 13. Germline lookup yields CDR1 MDHEN and CDR2 SYDVKM. The CDR3 has 13 amino acids. In nucleotides, the CDR3 is TGTGCCTCGCAACGGGGGGGCCCGAGAGAGCAGTACTTC. It specifies CASQRGGPREQYF.

The V gene is TRBV28, the J gene TRBJ1-1; D perhaps matches TRBD1 (5 bases). Germline assignment: CDR1 MDHEN and CDR2 SYDVKM. V was trimmed by 5 bases and J by 1 base, leaving 11 bases between them. CDR3 length: 14 residues. CDR3 nucleotides: TGTGCCAGCAGTCCGATGGACACGAACACTGAAGCTTTCTTT. This sequence encodes CASSPMDTNTEAFF. The complete variable domain, with remaining parts taken from reference TRBV28 and TRBJ1-1, reads DVKVTQSSRYLVKRTGEKVFLECVQDMDHENMFWYRQDPGLGLRLIYFSYDVKMKEKGDIPEGYSVSREKKERFSLILESASTNQTSMYLCASSPMDTNTEAFFGQGTRLTVV.

This rearrangement joins TRBV4-1 to TRBJ2-7; D is ambiguous. Trimming removed 1 base from V and 5 bases from J, with 15 bases in between. The CDR3 extends over 15 amino acids. Germline CDR1 and CDR2: MGHRA and YSYEKL. The chain's CDR3 is CASSQVRLTLDEQYF. CDR3 bases: TGCGCCAGCAGCCAAGTTCGTCTCACTTTGGACGAGCAGTACTTC.

This clone appeared a few times. The rearrangement joins TRBV10-3 to TRBJ2-7; 7 nucleotides agree with TRBD1. The CDR3 runs to 13 residues. J was trimmed by 5 bases and V by 6 bases; bases with no gene match: 7. Germline V lookup: CDR1 ENHRY, CDR2 SYGVKD. CDR3 DNA sequence: TGTGCCATCAGATTGACAGGGTTGAACGAGCAGTACTTC. Translating it yields CAIRLTGLNEQYF.

The V call is TRBV21-1, the J call TRBJ2-3; the listed D gene, TRBD2, was not tested against the DNA. TRBV21-1 represents a pseudogene. CDR3 length: 18 residues. CDR3 sequence (DNA): TGTGCCAGCAGCCACCTAGGACTAGCGGGGGGCAAGACAGATACGCAGTATTTT. This translates into CASSHLGLAGGKTDTQYF.

The chain links TRBV7-2 to TRBJ1-4; D might be TRBD1 (6 bases). Trimming removed 1 base from V and 8 bases from J, with 11 bases in between. The CDR3 sequence is 14 residues long. Looked up from germline, CDR1 is SGHTA and CDR2 is FQGNSA. Written as DNA, the CDR3 is TGTGCCAGCAGCTTAGGACAGGTTAGCGAAAAACTGTTTTTT. Protein: CASSLGQVSEKLFF. The whole variable domain, filled in from reference TRBV7-2 and TRBJ1-4, reads GAGVSQSPSNKVTEKGKDVELRCDPISGHTALYWYRQSLGQGLEFLIYFQGNSAPDKSGLPSDRFSAERTGGSVSTLTIQRTQQEDSAVYLCASSLGQVSEKLFFGSGTQLSVL.

V gene TRBV7-9 combines with J gene TRBJ1-1; weak D call: TRBD1 (5 bases). V was shortened by 2 bases and J by 8 bases, with 18 bases between the two germline ends. CDR1 SEHNR and CDR2 FQNEAQ come from the germline V gene (reference sequence). This CDR3 region has 15 residues. Here the CDR3 DNA reads TGTGCCAGCAGCTTAACGACGGGACTCGCATTCGAAGCTTTCTTT. As protein: CASSLTTGLAFEAFF.

This chain joins TRBV12-3 or TRBV12-4 and TRBJ2-2; D uncertain. This CDR3 comprises 13 residues. V was cut by 6 bases and J by 7 bases, with 12 bases left in between. DNA for the CDR3: TGTGCCAGCAGCCGGTCCTCCGGCGGGGAGCTGTTTTTT. Translated, it gives CASSRSSGGELFF.

This chain joins TRBV19 and TRBJ1-2, with D possibly TRBD1 on 5 matching bases. Germline V lookup: CDR1 LNHDA, CDR2 SQIVND (reference sequence). The CDR3 runs to 15 residues. V was trimmed by 3 bases and J by 4 bases, leaving 15 bases between them. CDR3 bases: TGTGCCAGTAGTATCAGGACGGACACCTTCTATGGCTACACCTTC. Residues: CASSIRTDTFYGYTF.

This sequence joins TRBV30 and TRBJ2-7; D gene ambiguous. This CDR3 is 12 amino acids long. V was clipped by 1 base and J by 1 base, with 5 bases between them. Germline CDR1 GTSNPN, CDR2 SVGIG (reference sequence). For the CDR3, the DNA is TGTGCCTGGAGTGGTCAATCCTACGAGCAGTACTTC. Protein: CAWSGQSYEQYF.

The genes are TRBV28 and TRBJ1-2, with TRBD1 matching 8 bases. Looked up from germline, CDR1 is MDHEN and CDR2 is SYDVKM. The trim removed 5 bases at V and 2 bases at J, leaving 10 bases unmatched. The CDR3 sequence is 16 residues long. This CDR3 is CASSPWRTGRNYGYTF. In nucleotides, the CDR3 is TGTGCCAGCAGTCCCTGGAGGACAGGGAGGAACTATGGCTACACCTTC.

This clone was seen a few times. The chain joins TRBV3-1 (or the pseudogene TRBV3-2) to TRBJ2-1, with a weak D call TRBD1 (7 bases). Germline V gives CDR1 LGHDT, CDR2 YNNKEL (reference sequence). The CDR3 contains 16 residues. Trimming took off 3 bases at V and 8 bases at J, with 20 bases between the two ends. The CDR3, as DNA: TGTGCCAGCAGCCATTTTCAGGGGGGCCAATACCATGAGCAGTTCTTC. Its translation: CASSHFQGGQYHEQFF.

The chain recombines TRBV6-2 or TRBV6-3 with TRBJ1-2; possible D gene TRBD1, 5 bases. Trimming removed 4 bases from V and 4 bases from J, with 10 bases in between. The CDR3 extends over 13 amino acids. Germline CDR1 and CDR2: MNHEY and SVGEGT. The chain's CDR3 is CASSWVTGYGYTF. The CDR3 region has the DNA TGTGCCAGCAGTTGGGTCACAGGCTATGGCTACACCTTC.

The chain couples TRBV6-2 or TRBV6-3 to TRBJ1-5; D gene ambiguous. V lost 1 base to trimming and J lost 5 bases, with 6 bases between them. This CDR3 has 13 amino acids. Germline V CDR1 and CDR2: MNHEY, SVGEGT. The CDR3: CASSYYLDQPQHF. The CDR3 DNA is TGTGCCAGCAGTTACTACCTAGATCAGCCCCAGCATTTT.

CDR3 loop: CASTPPRWEAEAFF. CDR3 nucleotide sequence: TGTGCCAGTACCCCTCCTCGGTGGGAGGCTGAAGCTTTCTTT. The chain carries TRBV19 and TRBJ1-1, with D uncertain. The CDR3 sequence is 14 residues long. The germline CDR1 and CDR2 sequences are LNHDA and SQIVND (reference sequence). Trimming left V 7 bases short and J 6 bases short, with 18 bases between. The whole variable domain, remainder taken from reference TRBV19 and TRBJ1-1, is DGGITQSPKYLFRKEGQNVTLSCEQNLNHDAMYWYRQDPGQGLRLIYYSQIVNDFQKGDIAEGYSVSREKKESFPLTVTSAQKNPTAFYLCASTPPRWEAEAFFGQGTRLTVV.

The V and J genes are TRBV28 and TRBJ2-7; 14 bases match TRBD2. The junction had 1 base not matched to a gene; V was cut back by 6 bases and J by 3 bases. The CDR3 length is 14 residues. Per germline, CDR1 MDHEN and CDR2 SYDVKM. CDR3 in DNA: TGTGCCAGCAGGGGGACTAGCGGGAGCTACGAGCAGTACTTC. It encodes CASRGTSGSYEQYF.